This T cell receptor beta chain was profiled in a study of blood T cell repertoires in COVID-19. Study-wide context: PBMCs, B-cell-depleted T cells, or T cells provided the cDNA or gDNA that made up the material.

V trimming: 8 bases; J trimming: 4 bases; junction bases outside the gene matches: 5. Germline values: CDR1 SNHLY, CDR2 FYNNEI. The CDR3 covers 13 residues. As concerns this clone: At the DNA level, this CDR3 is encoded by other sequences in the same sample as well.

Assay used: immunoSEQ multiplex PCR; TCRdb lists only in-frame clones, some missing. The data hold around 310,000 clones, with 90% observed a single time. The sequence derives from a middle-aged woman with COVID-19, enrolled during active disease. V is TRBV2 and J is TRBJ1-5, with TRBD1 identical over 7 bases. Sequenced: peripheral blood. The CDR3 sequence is CASRDRGNQPQHF. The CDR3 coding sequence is TGTGCCAGCCGGGACAGAGGAAATCAGCCCCAGCATTTT.